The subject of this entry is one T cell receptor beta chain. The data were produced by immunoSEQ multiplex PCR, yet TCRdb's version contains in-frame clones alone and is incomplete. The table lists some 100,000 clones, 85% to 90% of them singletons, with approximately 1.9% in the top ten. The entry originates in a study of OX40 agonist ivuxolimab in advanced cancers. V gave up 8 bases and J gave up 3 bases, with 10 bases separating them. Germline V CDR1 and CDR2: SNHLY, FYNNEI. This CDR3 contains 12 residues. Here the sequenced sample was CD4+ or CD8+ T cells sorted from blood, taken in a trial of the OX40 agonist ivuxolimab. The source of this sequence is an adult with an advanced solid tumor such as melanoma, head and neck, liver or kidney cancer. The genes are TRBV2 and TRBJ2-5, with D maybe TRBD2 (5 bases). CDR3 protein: CASCTREETQYF. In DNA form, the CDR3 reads TGTGCCAGCTGTACGCGGGAAGAGACCCAGTACTTC. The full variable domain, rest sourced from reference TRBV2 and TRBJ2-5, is EPEVTQTPSHQVTQMGQEVILRCVPISNHLYFYWYRQILGQKVEFLVSFYNNEISEKSEIFDDQFSVERPDGSNFTLKIRSTKLEDSAMYFCASCTREETQYFGPGTRLLVL.